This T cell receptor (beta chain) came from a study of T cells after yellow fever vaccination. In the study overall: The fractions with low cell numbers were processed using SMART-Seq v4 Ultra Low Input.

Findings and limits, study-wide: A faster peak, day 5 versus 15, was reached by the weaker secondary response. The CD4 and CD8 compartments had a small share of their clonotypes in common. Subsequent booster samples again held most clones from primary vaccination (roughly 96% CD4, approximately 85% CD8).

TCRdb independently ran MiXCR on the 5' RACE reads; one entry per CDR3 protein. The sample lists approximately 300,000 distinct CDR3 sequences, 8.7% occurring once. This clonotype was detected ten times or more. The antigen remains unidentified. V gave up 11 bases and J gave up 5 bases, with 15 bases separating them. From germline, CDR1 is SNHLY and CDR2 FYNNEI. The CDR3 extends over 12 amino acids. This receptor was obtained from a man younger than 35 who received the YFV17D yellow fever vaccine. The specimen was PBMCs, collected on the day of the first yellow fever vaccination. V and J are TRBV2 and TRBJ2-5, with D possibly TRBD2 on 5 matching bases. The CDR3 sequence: CACVEGWETQYF. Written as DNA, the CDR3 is TGTGCCTGCGTTGAGGGTTGGGAGACCCAGTACTTC.